This T cell receptor beta chain was profiled in a study of human T cells and chemical hapten exposure. Overall study context: Small volume differences among pooled libraries mainly caused per-sample TCR yield variation. Study-wide findings and caveats: Controls formed significantly fewer large CDR3 similarity clusters than expanded TCRs did.

The CDR3 extends over 16 amino acids. V lost 5 bases, J lost 1 base, and 17 bases lay in between. Germline lookup yields CDR1 SGHTA and CDR2 FQGNSA. As for time point: patch test 1, 2 weeks after DPC sensitization. As for treatment: therapeutic diphenylcyclopropenone sensitization with weekly scalp DPC. Turning to this clonotype: Its target is not known.

TCRdb re-called the RACE reads through MiXCR, storing one row per CDR3 protein. The top ten clones hold approximately 4% of a sample with under 130,000 distinct CDR3 sequences, approximately 10% of them seen once. The source was whole blood, collected in connection with sensitization to the hapten diphenylcyclopropenone (DPC). The chain recombines TRBV7-2 with TRBJ1-2, with D possibly matching TRBD1 (6 bases). This receptor was obtained from a woman between 40 and 50 years old with alopecia areata. Some clones in this sample may be carry-over from other donors' samples. CDR3 in DNA: TGTGCCAGCAGCCCGATTCCGGGGGGCGGTAACTATGGCTACACCTTC. This encodes CASSPIPGGGNYGYTF.